The 32 T cell receptor beta chains reported below all come from one sample, sequenced in a study of T cells after posttransplantation cyclophosphamide. The method was immunoSEQ multiplex PCR; TCRdb's version includes in-frame clones alone and lacks a portion of them. The sample yields some 52,000 clones, 86% seen once. Sequencing input: PBMCs. The receptors here all came from a man aged 25-45 years with a blood cancer, CMV-positive, and with a related stem cell donor.

Note on this clone: The junction does not match germline at one end; this may be a read error. V usage is TRBV11-2 and J usage is TRBJ2-3; D not resolved. There are 13 residues in the CDR3. Germline V lookup: CDR1 SGHAT, CDR2 FQNNGV. The CDR3 DNA sequence: TGTGCCAGCAGCTTAGATGGAGTATCCACCAGAGATTTT. Amino acids: CASSLDGVSTRDF. The variable domain in full, with the rest retrieved from reference TRBV11-2 and TRBJ2-3, is EAGVAQSPRYKIIEKRQSVAFWCNPISGHATLYWYQQILGQGPKLLIQFQNNGVVDDSQLPKDRFSAERLKGVDSTLKIQPAKLEDSAVYLCASSLDGVSTRDFGPGTRLTVL.

To note about this clone: Germline and junction disagree at one end, which may indicate a read error. The chain couples TRBV5-6 to TRBJ2-1; TRBD1 matches 9 bases. Germline values: CDR1 SGHDT, CDR2 YYEEEE. This CDR3 has 13 amino acids. Here the CDR3 DNA reads TGTGCCAGCAGCCCGTTACCGGGACAGGGTTTGCTCTTC. It is translated as CASSPLPGQGLLF.

This clone was detected only once. The chain combines TRBV10-2 with TRBJ2-7; D gene unclear. The length of the CDR3 is 14 residues. CDR1 and CDR2 from the germline V gene are WSHSY and SAAADI. V shed 3 bases and J shed 7 bases, with 16 bases lying between them. The CDR3 spells CASSDRRAAIEQYF. In nucleotides, the CDR3 is TGCGCCAGCAGTGACAGGCGCGCCGCGATAGAGCAGTACTTC.

This rearrangement joins TRBV5-4 to TRBJ1-2; 7 bases are shared with TRBD1. This CDR3 contains 14 residues. The V and J ends lost 2 bases and 4 bases, in that order; junction bases with no gene match: 5. CDR1 is SGHNT and CDR2 is YYREEE in the germline V gene (reference sequence). The CDR3 region is CASSFSTGTYGYTF. CDR3 DNA sequence: TGTGCCAGCAGCTTTTCGACAGGGACCTATGGCTACACCTTC.

This clone occurred once. This chain links TRBV6-5 with TRBJ1-5, with D tentatively TRBD1 (6 bases). This CDR3 region has 14 residues. Germline-derived CDR1 and CDR2 are MNHEY and SVGAGI. V was shortened by 2 bases and J by 6 bases, with 11 bases between the two germline ends. In nucleotides, the CDR3 is TGTGCCAGCAGTTACGCAGGGGCCGGTCAGCCCCAGCATTTT. It translates to CASSYAGAGQPQHF.

The genes are TRBV18 and TRBJ1-5, with D uncertain. The V and J ends lost 3 bases and 0 bases respectively, with 15 bases between them. The germline CDR1 and CDR2 sequences are KGHSH and LQKENI. The CDR3 covers 17 residues. The CDR3 loop is CASSPSLGGYSNQPQHF. Written as DNA, the CDR3 is TGTGCCAGCTCACCGTCGCTGGGAGGATATAGCAATCAGCCCCAGCATTTT.

The chain uses TRBV29-1 and TRBJ2-3; D unclear. This CDR3 region has 10 residues. V lost 4 bases to trimming and J lost 5 bases, with 4 bases between them. Germline CDR1 reads SQVTM; CDR2 reads ANQGSEA. For the CDR3, the DNA is TGCAGCGTTGTCTTAGATACGCAGTATTTT. Its translation is CSVVLDTQYF.

The chain carries TRBV6-5 and TRBJ2-3; D unresolved. There are 14 residues in the CDR3. In germline, CDR1 is MNHEY, CDR2 SVGAGI. Trimming stripped 2 bases from V and 2 bases from J, with 8 bases between. The CDR3 spells CASSYEVATDTQYF. CDR3 coding DNA: TGTGCCAGCAGTTACGAGGTAGCCACAGATACGCAGTATTTT.

The rearrangement joins TRBV5-1 to TRBJ2-1; 8 bases fit TRBD2. The CDR3 is 16 residues long. V shed 2 bases, J shed 0 bases, and the junction held 4 bases outside the gene matches. Germline CDR1 reads SGHRS; CDR2 reads YFSETQ. The CDR3 nucleotides are TGCGCCAGCAGCTTTTACGGGAGGGCCTCCTACAATGAGCAGTTCTTC. Amino acids: CASSFYGRASYNEQFF.

The V call is TRBV29-1, the J call TRBJ2-2; 8 bases fit TRBD1. Germline CDR1 and CDR2: SQVTM and ANQGSEA. Germline trimming cut 5 bases from V and 7 bases from J; bases unmatched to any gene: 6. The CDR3 extends over 13 amino acids. CDR3 residues: CSVRQGTGGELFF. Here the CDR3 DNA reads TGCAGCGTTAGACAGGGGACAGGCGGGGAGCTGTTTTTT.

The chain links TRBV5-1 to TRBJ2-1; D is perhaps TRBD2 (6 bases). Germline V gene lookup returns CDR1 SGHRS and CDR2 YFSETQ. The CDR3 contains 16 residues. Trimming removed 0 bases from V and 0 bases from J, with 10 bases in between. CDR3 region: CASSLATGGSYNEQFF. CDR3 DNA: TGCGCCAGCAGCTTGGCCACCGGGGGCTCCTACAATGAGCAGTTCTTC. Supplemented by reference TRBV5-1 and TRBJ2-1, the full variable domain reads KAGVTQTPRYLIKTRGQQVTLSCSPISGHRSVSWYQQTPGQGLQFLFEYFSETQRNKGNFPGRFSGRQFSNSRSEMNVSTLELGDSALYLCASSLATGGSYNEQFFGPGTRLTVL.

This chain connects TRBV25-1 to TRBJ1-1; the D gene is possibly TRBD1 (5 bases). Trimming cost V 8 bases and J 4 bases, with 14 bases left between them. The germline V gene encodes CDR1 MGHDK and CDR2 SYGVNS. This CDR3 comprises 13 residues. The CDR3: CASGGGGTTEAFF. The CDR3 DNA follows: TGTGCCAGCGGTGGAGGAGGGACCACTGAAGCTTTCTTT.

The chain employs TRBV5-8 and TRBJ1-1; maybe TRBD1 (6 bases). The V gene lost 4 bases and the J gene lost 0 bases, with 13 bases spanning the gap. The length of the CDR3 is 15 residues. Germline CDR1 reads SGHTS; CDR2 reads YDEGEE. The CDR3, as DNA: TGTGCCAGCAGCGGACAGTCGCTAATGAACACTGAAGCTTTCTTT. Its translation: CASSGQSLMNTEAFF.

A few counts support this clone. Other DNA sequences within the sample encode an identical CDR3. The chain is built from TRBV2 and TRBJ1-1; 7 bases align to TRBD1. Germline V CDR1 and CDR2: SNHLY, FYNNEI. Trimming at V came to 7 bases and at J to 2 bases, leaving 4 bases not matched to a gene. This CDR3 has 13 amino acids. The CDR3 reads CASMGTVNTEAFF. The CDR3 bases are TGTGCCAGCATGGGGACAGTAAACACTGAAGCTTTCTTT. Supplemented by reference TRBV2 and TRBJ1-1, the full variable domain reads EPEVTQTPSHQVTQMGQEVILRCVPISNHLYFYWYRQILGQKVEFLVSFYNNEISEKSEIFDDQFSVERPDGSNFTLKIRSTKLEDSAMYFCASMGTVNTEAFFGQGTRLTVV.

The chain uses TRBV7-3 and TRBJ2-6; a weak D match, TRBD2 (6 bases). The CDR3 covers 21 residues. Germline V gene lookup returns CDR1 SGHTA and CDR2 FQGTGA. Deletions cut 5 bases from V and 0 bases from J, with 26 bases between. CDR3 sequence reads: CASSLVGVADPRGSGANVLTF. The DNA of the CDR3 is TGTGCCAGCAGCCTCGTCGGAGTAGCGGACCCTCGGGGCTCTGGGGCCAACGTCCTGACTTTC.

The chain has TRBV5-1 and TRBJ1-1, with 7 nucleotides matching TRBD1. The V gene's germline CDR1 is SGHRS and CDR2 YFSETQ. The junction had 16 bases not matched to a gene; V was cut back by 2 bases and J by 0 bases. This CDR3 is built from 19 residues. CDR3 bases: TGCGCCAGCAGCTTAGTCCCTGGCAGGGGGAAATTGGTGAACACTGAAGCTTTCTTT. Its translation is CASSLVPGRGKLVNTEAFF.

V is TRBV19 and J is TRBJ1-4; weak D call: TRBD1 (6 bases). Trimming took 5 bases from V and 7 from J, leaving 14 bases between them. This CDR3 has 14 amino acids. Germline V gene data show CDR1 as LNHDA and CDR2 as SQIVND (reference sequence). CDR3 residues: CASSVQGLGEKLFF. The CDR3 coding sequence is TGTGCCAGTAGTGTACAGGGTCTAGGTGAAAAACTGTTTTTT.

The chain recombines TRBV27 with TRBJ2-1, with 13 bases aligning to TRBD2. The germline gives CDR1 MNHEY, CDR2 SMNVEV (reference sequence). V shed 0 bases, J shed 2 bases, and the junction held 7 bases outside the gene matches. The CDR3 extends over 19 amino acids. CDR3 protein: CASSLSRTSGSFPYNEQFF. The DNA of the CDR3 is TGTGCCAGCAGTTTATCCCGGACTAGCGGGAGTTTCCCCTACAATGAGCAGTTCTTC.

This clone came up once. The CDR3: CASSLGGGRAYSYNEQFF. In nucleotides, the CDR3 is TGTGCCAGCAGCTTAGGGGGCGGGAGGGCCTACTCCTACAATGAGCAGTTCTTC. The chain is built from TRBV7-2 and TRBJ2-1, with 9 bases aligning to TRBD2. Germline values: CDR1 SGHTA, CDR2 FQGNSA. CDR3 size: 18 residues. Unmatched junction bases numbered 7, after V lost 1 base and J lost 0 bases.

The chain carries TRBV13 and TRBJ2-7; 10 bases map to TRBD2. V lost 10 bases and J lost 2; bases outside the gene matches: 11. Germline V lookup: CDR1 PRHDT, CDR2 FYEKMQ (reference sequence). The CDR3 is 15 residues long. The CDR3 region has the DNA TGTGCCACCTGCCGAAGGACTAGCGGACCCTACGAGCAGTACTTC. Translated, it gives CATCRRTSGPYEQYF.

This chain connects TRBV28 to TRBJ2-7, with D unclear. CDR1 MDHEN and CDR2 SYDVKM come from the germline V gene. The CDR3 covers 12 residues. Deletions cut 4 bases from V and 5 bases from J, with 9 bases between. The CDR3, as DNA: TGTGCCAGCAGTTCGTCCTCGGACGAGCAGTACTTC. It codes for CASSSSSDEQYF.

The chain uses TRBV7-9 and TRBJ1-2, with no clear D. V lost 3 bases and J 2 bases, leaving 7 bases between the germline ends. The CDR3 extends over 13 amino acids. CDR1 is SEHNR and CDR2 is FQNEAQ in the germline V gene (reference sequence). The CDR3 sequence is CASSFGQNYGYTF. The CDR3 DNA reads TGTGCCAGCAGCTTTGGTCAGAACTATGGCTACACCTTC.

This chain connects TRBV10-3 to TRBJ2-5; TRBD2 agrees at 10 bases. The end of the DNA fits TRBJ2-7 better, so the J call may be wrong. The length of the CDR3 is 15 residues. Germline lookup yields CDR1 ENHRY and CDR2 SYGVKD. CDR3 coding DNA: TGTGCCATCAGCAAAACTAGCGGGATTACCTACGAGCAGTACTTC. Amino acids: CAISKTSGITYEQYF.

This chain joins TRBV6-5 and TRBJ2-5, with D possibly TRBD2 on 6 matching bases. This CDR3 region has 14 residues. With 2 bases removed from V and 4 bases from J, the gap between germline ends came to 11 bases. Germline CDR1 and CDR2: MNHEY and SVGAGI. The CDR3 loop is CASSYGRGAETQYF. CDR3 DNA sequence: TGTGCCAGCAGTTACGGGCGGGGAGCAGAGACCCAGTACTTC.

The chain couples TRBV6-5 to TRBJ1-1, with 8 bases lining up with TRBD1. Germline V gene lookup returns CDR1 MNHEY and CDR2 SVGAGI. This CDR3 spans 14 amino acids. Trimming at V came to 6 bases and at J to 4 bases, leaving 7 bases not matched to a gene. This CDR3 reads CASSSSGGLTEAFF. The CDR3 nucleotides read TGTGCCAGCAGCTCATCAGGGGGCCTCACTGAAGCTTTCTTT.

This chain uses TRBV6-6 with TRBJ2-5; no clear D gene. The CDR3 has 12 residues. In germline, CDR1 is MNHNY, CDR2 SVGAGI (reference sequence). With 1 base removed from V and 5 bases from J, the gap between germline ends came to 5 bases. CDR3 loop: CASSYFLETQYF. The CDR3 DNA sequence: TGTGCCAGCAGTTACTTCCTTGAGACCCAGTACTTC.

The genes are TRBV5-1 and TRBJ2-7, with D hard to call. Germline loops: CDR1 SGHRS, CDR2 YFSETQ. The CDR3 totals 12 residues. Trimming took 5 bases from V and 5 from J, leaving 11 bases between them. CDR3 DNA sequence: TGCGCCAGCAGGATCAGGTTGGACGAGCAGTACTTC. It specifies CASRIRLDEQYF.

The chain combines TRBV7-9 with TRBJ2-7; 10 bases map to TRBD1. The CDR3 is made up of 17 amino acids. V trimming: 4 bases; J trimming: 3 bases; junction bases outside the gene matches: 12. Per germline, CDR1 SEHNR and CDR2 FQNEAQ (reference sequence). The DNA for the CDR3 is TGTGCCAGCAGCTACCGGGACAGGGGCCTTTTAATCTACGAGCAGTACTTC. Encoded protein: CASSYRDRGLLIYEQYF.

The chain carries TRBV7-9 and TRBJ1-1; D ambiguous. V was pared by 5 bases and J by 0 bases, with 13 bases between. The germline V gene has CDR1 SEHNR and CDR2 FQNEAQ (reference sequence). The CDR3 spans 15 residues. CDR3 nucleotide sequence: TGTGCCAGCAGCCAGCGGGGTAGCATGAACACTGAAGCTTTCTTT. This translates into CASSQRGSMNTEAFF.

The chain joins TRBV18 to TRBJ2-3; 10 bases align to TRBD2. V lost 4 bases, J lost 1 base, and 5 bases stayed unmatched. Germline loops: CDR1 KGHSH, CDR2 LQKENI. The CDR3 is made up of 16 amino acids. The CDR3 reads CASSLLGTSGTDTQYF. CDR3 nucleotide sequence: TGTGCCAGCTCACTCCTGGGGACTAGCGGCACAGATACGCAGTATTTT. Based on the CDR3 plus reference TRBV18 and TRBJ2-3, the full variable domain is NAGVMQNPRHLVRRRGQEARLRCSPMKGHSHVYWYRQLPEEGLKFMVYLQKENIIDESGMPKERFSAEFPKEGPSILRIQQVVRGDSAAYFCASSLLGTSGTDTQYFGPGTRLTVL.

This clone was detected once. The chain employs TRBV2 and TRBJ2-2; a weak D match, TRBD2 (5 bases). The CDR3 runs 15 residues. V lost 3 bases and J 5 bases, leaving 13 bases between the germline ends. Per the germline V gene, CDR1 is SNHLY and CDR2 is FYNNEI. The CDR3 loop is CASSEVSRGTGELFF. For the CDR3, the DNA is TGTGCCAGCAGTGAGGTCTCTCGAGGGACCGGGGAGCTGTTTTTT. Together with reference TRBV2 and TRBJ2-2, the CDR3 gives the full variable domain: EPEVTQTPSHQVTQMGQEVILRCVPISNHLYFYWYRQILGQKVEFLVSFYNNEISEKSEIFDDQFSVERPDGSNFTLKIRSTKLEDSAMYFCASSEVSRGTGELFFGEGSRLTVL.

This sequence joins TRBV18 and TRBJ2-5, with D perhaps matching TRBD1 (5 bases). Germline V lookup: CDR1 KGHSH, CDR2 LQKENI. CDR3 size: 15 residues. Trimming removed 3 bases at V and 1 base at J, with 12 bases between. The CDR3 nucleotides read TGTGCCAGCTCACCGGGTTTTACAGGCCAAGAGACCCAGTACTTC. Its protein is CASSPGFTGQETQYF.